The 2 T cell receptor beta chains listed next were all sequenced from one sample in a study of cytomegalovirus exposure and HLA in healthy donors. PCR involved 60 Vbeta and 13 Jbeta primers. Clones were sequenced by immunoSEQ multiplex PCR, and TCRdb holds only the in-frame ones, with some missing. Of fewer than 200,000 clones in the sample, around 80% were seen once. The sequenced sample was PBMCs. The receptors stem from a man aged 35 to 55 in good health and CMV-seronegative.

This chain uses TRBV7-2 with TRBJ2-5; D might be TRBD1 (6 bases). V was pared by 3 bases and J by 2 bases, with 10 bases between. Germline CDR1 and CDR2: SGHTA and FQGNSA. This CDR3 region has 14 residues. This chain's CDR3 is CASSLGQAQETQYF. The CDR3 coding sequence is TGTGCCAGCAGCTTGGGACAAGCTCAAGAGACCCAGTACTTC.

This CDR3 is CASSLVGRGTEAFF. The DNA for the CDR3 is TGTGCCAGCAGCTTAGTGGGGAGGGGGACTGAAGCTTTCTTT. This chain uses TRBV7-8 with TRBJ1-1, with TRBD1 as a possible D gene (6 bases). V was clipped by 1 base and J by 5 bases, with 11 bases between them. Germline CDR1 is SGHVS and CDR2 is FQNEAQ. The CDR3 extends over 14 amino acids.